This T cell receptor (beta chain) was obtained from a study of T cell responses to AZD1222 COVID-19 vaccine. General study results and limits: Spike-specific TCR breadth and depth rose after two AZD1222 doses.

The CDR3 totals 17 residues. Per the germline V gene, CDR1 is SGHTA and CDR2 is FQGNSA. Trimming removed 3 bases at V and 4 bases at J, with 16 bases between. Worth noting for this clone: The target antigen is unknown.

Measured with immunoSEQ multiplex PCR; TCRdb has only the in-frame clones, and not every one. Here the sample spans about 63,000 clones, over 75% being singletons. The material was peripheral blood, obtained on day 0 of AZD1222 vaccination. The receptor was derived from an adult in good health. The J gene is TRBJ1-6, the V gene TRBV7-2; no clear D gene. For the CDR3, the DNA is TGTGCCAGCAGCTTTCGAGATCAGGCTTCTTATAATTCACCCCTCCACTTT. Translation: CASSFRDQASYNSPLHF.